Listed here are 7 T cell receptor beta chains from one sample, sequenced in a study of human T cells and chemical hapten exposure. Time point noted: patch test 1, 2 weeks after DPC sensitization. Treatment noted: therapeutic diphenylcyclopropenone sensitization with weekly scalp DPC. TCRdb re-called the RACE reads with MiXCR, one entry per CDR3 protein. The sample consists of 100,000 or so distinct CDR3 sequences, approximately 10% of them appearing once. Sequencing was performed on whole blood, taken in connection with sensitization to the hapten diphenylcyclopropenone (DPC). These receptors were taken from a woman aged 35 to 49 with alopecia areata. Some clones in this sample may be carry-over from other donors' samples.

In this sample, this clonotype turned up many times. The rearrangement uses TRBV9 and TRBJ1-5; perhaps TRBD1 as D (5 bases). This CDR3 is built from 15 residues. The V and J ends lost 7 bases and 2 bases respectively, with 16 bases between them. The germline gives CDR1 SGDLS, CDR2 YYNGEE. The CDR3 spells CASGRGRGGNQPQHF. In DNA form, the CDR3 reads TGTGCCAGCGGCCGGGGCCGAGGGGGCAATCAGCCCCAGCATTTT.

The chain's CDR3 is CASSLGTGLAPLHF. The CDR3 DNA reads as TGTGCCAGCAGCCTAGGGACAGGGCTTGCCCCCCTCCACTTT. The chain links TRBV7-9 to TRBJ1-6, with 9 bases aligning to TRBD1. The length of the CDR3 is 14 residues. Germline-derived CDR1 and CDR2 are SEHNR and FQNEAQ (reference sequence). Germline trimming cut 5 bases from V and 13 bases from J; bases unmatched to any gene: 9.

There are a few counts of this clonotype. The chain joins TRBV30 to TRBJ1-2; D is undetermined. The germline V and J ends were trimmed by 3 bases and 2 bases, with 10 bases remaining between them. From germline, CDR1 is GTSNPN and CDR2 SVGIG (reference sequence). The CDR3 extends over 13 amino acids. This CDR3 is CAWRRTPNYGYTF. The CDR3 DNA follows: TGTGCCTGGAGGCGAACACCGAACTATGGCTACACCTTC.

The table lists this clonotype with a count of one. This may come from a read error, since a much larger clone is one base off. The chain recombines TRBV3-1 with TRBJ2-7; the match to TRBD2 covers 9 bases. CDR3 length: 14 residues. V trimming: 7 bases; J trimming: 2 bases; junction bases outside the gene matches: 6. CDR1 is LGHDT, CDR2 YNNKEL, per germline (reference sequence). This chain's CDR3 is CASTASGKAYEQYF. The DNA for the CDR3 is TGTGCCAGCACGGCTAGCGGGAAGGCCTACGAGCAGTACTTC.

The CDR3 DNA reads TGTGCCAGCAGTGTGGACAGGGCCTCGAACACCGGGGAGCTGTTTTTT. Encoded protein: CASSVDRASNTGELFF. The chain couples TRBV6-5 to TRBJ2-2; 8 nucleotides line up with TRBD1. The CDR3 is 16 amino acids. Germline loops: CDR1 MNHEY, CDR2 SVGAGI. J lost 0 bases, V lost 5 bases, and 5 bases had no gene match.

CDR3 region: CAWARQGAGEQYF. The CDR3 region has the DNA TGTGCCTGGGCGAGACAGGGGGCCGGGGAGCAGTACTTC. This sequence joins TRBV30 and TRBJ2-7, with 10 bases that match TRBD1. Germline lookup yields CDR1 GTSNPN and CDR2 SVGIG (reference sequence). The V and J ends lost 5 bases and 7 bases, in that order; junction bases with no gene match: 8. The CDR3 is 13 amino acids.

In its sample, this clonotype was seen many times. The chain combines TRBV2 with TRBJ1-5, with D perhaps matching TRBD1 (6 bases). The CDR3 sequence is 15 residues long. The germline V and J ends were trimmed by 6 bases and 6 bases, with 18 bases remaining between them. Per germline, CDR1 SNHLY and CDR2 FYNNEI. The CDR3 sequence is CASSKTQGGVQPQHF. The CDR3 coding sequence is TGTGCCAGCAGCAAAACACAGGGAGGGGTTCAGCCCCAGCATTTT.